This is a list of T cell receptor beta chains from one sample in a study of metastatic and nonmetastatic thyroid tumors. TCRdb used MiXCR to call clones anew from the PCR reads. The sample holds 20,000 to 25,000 clones, 15% to 17% seen once. The sequencing sample was made of blood. Every receptor here comes from a female donor with papillary thyroid cancer or a benign thyroid nodule (not recorded which). Some clones in this sample may be carry-over from other donors' samples. Both conserved end residues are part of each CDR3. The D gene is left open where the match is weak. Size is omitted from some rows. Given values are once, few, many or a class for expanded clones.

d_call | j_call | clone_size | v_call | cdr3_nt | cdr3_aa
NA | TRBJ2-3 | many | TRBV19 | TGTGCCAGTAGCGGCATTACCAGGGAAACAGATACGCAGTATTTT | CASSGITRETDTQYF
NA | TRBJ1-1 | medium-sized | TRBV27 | TGTGCCAGCAGTCTTACAGGGAGCGGCACTGAAGCTTTCTTT | CASSLTGSGTEAFF
TRBD2 | TRBJ2-7 | many | TRBV20-1 | TGCAGTGCTAGGTTCCCTAGCGGGTCCTACGAGCAGTACTTC | CSARFPSGSYEQYF
NA | TRBJ1-1 | NA | TRBV12-3/TRBV12-4 | TGTGCCAGCACTCCCACGACAGCGAACACTGAAGCTTTCTTT | CASTPTTANTEAFF
TRBD2 | TRBJ2-5 | many | TRBV7-2 | TGTGCCAGCAGCTCCTTTAGCGGGTCCGGGGAGACCCAGTACTTC | CASSSFSGSGETQYF
NA | TRBJ1-1 | many | TRBV6-2/TRBV6-3 | TGTGCCAGCACCCCATGGGGGGAGGGGTACACTGAAGCTTTCTTT | CASTPWGEGYTEAFF
TRBD2 | TRBJ2-3 | NA | TRBV4-1 | TGCGCCAGCAGCGCCCGATTAGCGGGGATGGATACGCAGTATTTT | CASSARLAGMDTQYF
NA | TRBJ2-2 | many | TRBV20-1 | TGCAGTGCCCAGAGGCCGGGATTTCACACCGGGGAGCTGTTTTTT | CSAQRPGFHTGELFF
NA | TRBJ2-1 | many | TRBV27 | TGTGCCAGCAGTTTGTCTAGGCGGTCTAATGAGCAGTTCTTC | CASSLSRRSNEQFF
TRBD1 | TRBJ2-1 | many | TRBV19 | TGTGCCAGTAGTATCCGGGACAGCCTGTACAATGAGCAGTTCTTC | CASSIRDSLYNEQFF
NA | TRBJ1-1 | NA | TRBV20-1 | TGCAGTGCTAGAGATCCCGGGCAGGGAGGACTGGGAGCTTTCTTT | CSARDPGQGGLGAFF
NA | TRBJ2-7 | NA | TRBV25-1 | TGTGCCAGCAGCACAACCTACGAGCAGTACTTC | CASSTTYEQYF
NA | TRBJ1-5 | many | TRBV5-6 | TGTGCCAGCAGCACTATTAGGGACAGCAATCAGCCCCAGCATTTT | CASSTIRDSNQPQHF
NA | TRBJ2-1 | many | TRBV7-2 | TGTGCCAGCAGCCCGCCGGGGCTAGCCCTTCGGCAGTTCTTC | CASSPPGLALRQFF
NA | TRBJ1-5 | many | TRBV4-1 | TGCGCCAGCAGCCGAATGGGGGGTCAGCCCCAGCATTTT | CASSRMGGQPQHF
TRBD2 | TRBJ2-3 | NA | TRBV5-6 | TGTGCCAGCAGCTTGGGCGGGGGAAAAGGGGATACGCAGTATTTT | CASSLGGGKGDTQYF
NA | TRBJ2-5 | medium-sized | TRBV28 | TGTGCCAGCAGTTTGTTAGGACCCCAAGAGACCCAGTACTTC | CASSLLGPQETQYF
NA | TRBJ2-1 | many | TRBV9 | TGTGCCAGCAGCGCAGGGACTCGGAGGGATGAGCAGTTCTTC | CASSAGTRRDEQFF
TRBD1 | TRBJ2-7 | many | TRBV4-2 | TGTGCCAGCAGCCAATCCTCCGGGACAGGGACTCGCGAGCAGTACTTC | CASSQSSGTGTREQYF
TRBD2 | TRBJ2-1 | few | TRBV18 | TGTGCCAGCTCACCAGGGAGGGGCGACTACAATGAGCAGTTCTTC | CASSPGRGDYNEQFF
NA | TRBJ1-2 | NA | TRBV5-1 | TGCGCCAGCACTTTAGGAATGAACTATGGCTACACCTTC | CASTLGMNYGYTF
TRBD2 | TRBJ2-7 | medium-sized | TRBV12-3/TRBV12-4 | TGTGCCAGCAGTCCCGCTGCGACTAGCGGGAAATACGAGCAGTACTTC | CASSPAATSGKYEQYF
NA | TRBJ1-2 | NA | TRBV7-8 | TGTGCCAGCAGCTTAATTTTTACGGGACTCTATGGCTACACCTTC | CASSLIFTGLYGYTF